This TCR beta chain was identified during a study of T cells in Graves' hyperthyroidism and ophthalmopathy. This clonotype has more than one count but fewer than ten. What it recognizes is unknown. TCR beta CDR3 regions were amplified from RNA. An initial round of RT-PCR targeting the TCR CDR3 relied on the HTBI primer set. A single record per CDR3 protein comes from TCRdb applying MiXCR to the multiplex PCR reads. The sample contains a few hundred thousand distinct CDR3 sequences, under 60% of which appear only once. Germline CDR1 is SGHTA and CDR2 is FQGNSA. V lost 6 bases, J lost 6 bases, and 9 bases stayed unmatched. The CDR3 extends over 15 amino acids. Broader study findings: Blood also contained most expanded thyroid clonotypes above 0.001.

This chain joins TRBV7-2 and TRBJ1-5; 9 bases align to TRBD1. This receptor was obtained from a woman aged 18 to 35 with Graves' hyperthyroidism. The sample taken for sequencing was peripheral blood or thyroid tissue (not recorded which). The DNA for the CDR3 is TGTGCCAGCAGTCCTCTGGGACAGGGAGTTCAGCCCCAGCATTTT. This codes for CASSPLGQGVQPQHF.